These 22 T cell receptor beta chains were all obtained from the same sample, sequenced in a study of shared clonotypes between healthy human individuals (dated by TCRdb to between 2020 and 2021). The library was produced with the immunoSEQ multiplex PCR assay. Not all clones reach the TCRdb copy of this immuneACCESS table, which keeps in-frame sequences only. Checked studies attribute under half of the gap to unresolved V genes and leave the rest unexplained. The sample data list 2 million to 2.5 million clones, and 92% of these were observed just once. 0.37% of the sample is taken by the ten largest. Sequencing was done on a sample of naive CD4+ T cells from PBMCs. Reading the label with the study, this specimen's cell subset or site is: CD45RA+ positively selected. The source of these receptors is a man aged 18-30 years in good health. Some clones in this sample may be carry-over from other donors' samples.

V gene TRBV15 combines with J gene TRBJ1-5, with 8 bases aligning to TRBD1. The junction had 20 bases not matched to a gene; V was cut back by 1 base and J by 6 bases. CDR3 length equals 20 residues. Germline CDR1 is LNHNV and CDR2 is YYDKDF (reference sequence). The CDR3: CATSRGAGSRAGGFGQPQHF. The DNA of the CDR3 is TGTGCCACCAGCAGAGGAGCGGGGTCTCGGGCAGGGGGCTTCGGTCAGCCCCAGCATTTT.

A remark on this clone: The identical CDR3 is also encoded by other nucleotide sequences in the sample. The chain carries TRBV5-1 and TRBJ1-2; 7 bases map to TRBD1. Unmatched junction bases numbered 1, after V lost 0 bases and J lost 2 bases. This CDR3 is built from 14 residues. Germline-derived CDR1 and CDR2 are SGHRS and YFSETQ. CDR3 residues: CASSLGDSNYGYTF. The CDR3 DNA reads TGCGCCAGCAGCTTGGGGGACAGCAACTATGGCTACACCTTC.

This chain uses TRBV29-1 with TRBJ1-2; D is unclear. The CDR3 spans 9 residues. Germline V gene sequence: CDR1 SQVTM, CDR2 ANQGSEA. V lost 0 bases and J 7 bases, leaving 0 bases between the germline ends. The CDR3 sequence is CSVEDGYTF. Written as DNA, the CDR3 is TGCAGCGTTGAAGATGGCTACACCTTC.

V usage is TRBV5-4 and J usage is TRBJ2-5; 9 positions agree with TRBD2. The CDR3 sequence is 16 residues long. V lost 0 bases and J lost 4; bases outside the gene matches: 7. Germline-derived CDR1 and CDR2 are SGHNT and YYREEE (reference sequence). Written as DNA, the CDR3 is TGTGCCAGCAGCTTGGCGGGCGGGAGGGCCGTAGAGACCCAGTACTTC. Amino acids: CASSLAGGRAVETQYF.

This chain links TRBV29-1 with TRBJ2-3, with 8 bases matching TRBD1. The CDR3 length is 17 residues. The germline CDR1 and CDR2 sequences are SQVTM and ANQGSEA. J was trimmed by 2 bases and V by 4 bases; bases with no gene match: 14. The CDR3 protein is CSVGRNAGTGYTDTQYF. The CDR3 nucleotides are TGCAGCGTTGGGAGGAACGCCGGGACAGGCTACACAGATACGCAGTATTTT.

The V gene is TRBV28, the J gene TRBJ1-5; 8 bases agree with TRBD1. The V gene's germline CDR1 is MDHEN and CDR2 SYDVKM. J lost 2 bases, V lost 6 bases, and 6 bases had no gene match. The CDR3 is made up of 15 amino acids. The CDR3 sequence: CASRYQGAGNQPQHF. CDR3 nucleotides: TGTGCCAGCAGATATCAGGGGGCGGGCAATCAGCCCCAGCATTTT.

This clone was observed a single time. The genes are TRBV7-3 and TRBJ2-6; D is unresolved. V lost 5 bases to trimming and J lost 1 base, with 15 bases between them. Germline CDR1 SGHTA, CDR2 FQGTGA. The length of the CDR3 is 17 residues. CDR3 sequence (DNA): TGTGCCAGCAGCCCTCGTGGGGATGTGTCTGGGGCCAACGTCCTGACTTTC. Its translation: CASSPRGDVSGANVLTF.

About this clone itself: Other DNA sequences from this sample encode an identical CDR3 as well. The CDR3 spells CSVGQGAGKLFF. DNA for the CDR3: TGCAGCGTAGGACAGGGGGCCGGAAAACTGTTTTTT. The genes are TRBV29-1 and TRBJ1-4; 11 bases agree with TRBD1. J lost 10 bases, V lost 6 bases, and 4 bases had no gene match. The CDR3 extends over 12 amino acids. CDR1 and CDR2 (germline): SQVTM, ANQGSEA. Together with reference TRBV29-1 and TRBJ1-4, the CDR3 gives the full variable domain: SAVISQKPSRDICQRGTSLTIQCQVDSQVTMMFWYRQQPGQSLTLIATANQGSEATYESGFVIDKFPISRPNLTFSTLTVSNMSPEDSSIYLCSVGQGAGKLFFGSGTQLSVL.

The V call is TRBV19, the J call TRBJ2-5, with a weak D call TRBD1 (5 bases). The CDR3 contains 15 residues. In germline, CDR1 is LNHDA, CDR2 SQIVND (reference sequence). Trimming shortened V by 1 base and J by 4 bases, and 13 bases separated the two germline ends. CDR3 bases: TGTGCCAGTAGTATAGTTTCCGGACAAGGAGAGACCCAGTACTTC. Protein: CASSIVSGQGETQYF.

J is TRBJ2-3 and V is TRBV5-1; possible D gene TRBD2, 5 bases. CDR3 length: 16 residues. Germline V gene sequence: CDR1 SGHRS, CDR2 YFSETQ. With 4 bases removed from V and 0 bases from J, the gap between germline ends came to 15 bases. Here the CDR3 DNA reads TGCGCCAGCAGCCGCCGGGAAGCCACTAGCACAGATACGCAGTATTTT. Amino acids: CASSRREATSTDTQYF.

CDR3 in DNA: TGTGCCAGCTCACCAAGAGCGAACGCTGCCGCTGAAGCTTTCTTT. Protein product: CASSPRANAAAEAFF. This chain joins TRBV18 and TRBJ1-1; the D is unclear. CDR1 is KGHSH and CDR2 is LQKENI in the germline V gene. Trimming pared 2 bases from V and 6 bases from J, leaving 16 bases between. The CDR3 runs to 15 residues. The whole variable domain, filled in from reference TRBV18 and TRBJ1-1, reads NAGVMQNPRHLVRRRGQEARLRCSPMKGHSHVYWYRQLPEEGLKFMVYLQKENIIDESGMPKERFSAEFPKEGPSILRIQQVVRGDSAAYFCASSPRANAAAEAFFGQGTRLTVV.

The gene calls are TRBV2 and TRBJ2-1; a weak D match, TRBD1 (5 bases). The CDR3 covers 12 residues. V shed 8 bases and J shed 11 bases, with 16 bases lying between them. Germline lookup yields CDR1 SNHLY and CDR2 FYNNEI. This CDR3 reads CASLLGPPQQFF. For the CDR3, the DNA is TGTGCCAGCCTATTGGGGCCGCCTCAGCAGTTCTTC.

For this clone: The sample contains more than one DNA sequence encoding this CDR3. The chain joins TRBV5-1 to TRBJ2-7, with D possibly TRBD2 on 6 matching bases. CDR1 is SGHRS and CDR2 is YFSETQ in the germline V gene. CDR3 length: 12 residues. V lost 0 bases to trimming and J lost 7 bases, with 8 bases between them. CDR3 DNA sequence: TGCGCCAGCAGCTTGGTGGAGGGGGAGCAGTACTTC. Its translation is CASSLVEGEQYF. Based on the CDR3 plus reference TRBV5-1 and TRBJ2-7, the full variable domain is KAGVTQTPRYLIKTRGQQVTLSCSPISGHRSVSWYQQTPGQGLQFLFEYFSETQRNKGNFPGRFSGRQFSNSRSEMNVSTLELGDSALYLCASSLVEGEQYFGPGTRLTVT.

The chain uses TRBV7-7 and TRBJ2-5; D might be TRBD1 or TRBD2, each matching 6 bases. The CDR3 loop spans 14 amino acids. Germline lookup yields CDR1 SSHAT and CDR2 FNYEAQ (reference sequence). The V end was cut by 5 bases, the J end by 7 bases, with 17 bases between. This CDR3 reads CASSPRGGSGTQYF. CDR3 DNA: TGTGCCAGCAGCCCCCGAGGGGGGAGTGGGACCCAGTACTTC.

V usage is TRBV7-9 and J usage is TRBJ2-1; D possibly corresponds to TRBD1 (5 bases). The ends were cut back, 3 bases at V and 4 bases at J, with 16 bases in the middle. There are 16 residues in the CDR3. The germline V gene has CDR1 SEHNR and CDR2 FQNEAQ (reference sequence). The CDR3: CASSFVAGLLYNEQFF. In nucleotides, the CDR3 is TGTGCCAGCAGCTTTGTTGCAGGGCTACTATACAATGAGCAGTTCTTC.

The chain has TRBV28 and TRBJ1-1; D unresolved. The CDR3 extends over 16 amino acids. V dropped 3 bases and J dropped 1 base, with 15 bases sitting between them. Germline CDR1 is MDHEN and CDR2 is SYDVKM. The CDR3: CASSFGPRVGNTEAFF. The CDR3 DNA is TGTGCCAGCAGTTTTGGGCCGCGGGTTGGGAACACTGAAGCTTTCTTT.

This chain uses TRBV11-3 with TRBJ2-1; tentatively, D is TRBD1 or TRBD2 (5 bases each). Per the germline V gene, CDR1 is SGHNT and CDR2 is YENEEA. CDR3 length: 12 amino acids. Trimming shortened V by 0 bases and J by 8 bases, and 5 bases separated the two germline ends. CDR3 loop: CASSLEGDEQFF. The CDR3 bases are TGTGCCAGCAGCTTAGAGGGGGATGAGCAGTTCTTC.

A word on this clone: The identical CDR3 is also encoded by other nucleotide sequences in the sample. V is TRBV11-2 and J is TRBJ1-3; possibly TRBD1 for D (5 bases). The CDR3 totals 14 residues. V was shortened by 1 base and J by 4 bases, with 8 bases between the two germline ends. Germline loops: CDR1 SGHAT, CDR2 FQNNGV. The CDR3 here is CASSLGGLGNTIYF. The CDR3 region has the DNA TGTGCCAGCAGCTTAGGGGGCTTGGGAAACACCATATATTTT.

The genes are TRBV6-1 and TRBJ2-7; no reliable D call. Trimming left V 7 bases short and J 3 bases short, with 10 bases between. Germline values: CDR1 MNHNS, CDR2 SASEGT. The CDR3 sequence is 12 residues long. The CDR3 loop reads CASTQTVYEQYF. The CDR3 nucleotides are TGTGCCAGCACCCAGACGGTCTACGAGCAGTACTTC.

The J gene is TRBJ1-2, the V gene TRBV11-3; 9 bases are a match to TRBD1. Germline loops: CDR1 SGHNT, CDR2 YENEEA. The V segment lost 5 bases and the J segment 4 bases; nucleotides outside the gene matches: 5. The CDR3 is 14 amino acids. The CDR3 sequence is CASSRQGELYGYTF. The DNA for the CDR3 is TGTGCCAGCAGCCGACAGGGGGAGCTCTATGGCTACACCTTC.

The rearrangement links TRBV29-1 to TRBJ2-2; TRBD2 might be the D (5 bases). The germline V and J ends were trimmed by 4 bases and 4 bases, with 16 bases remaining between them. The CDR3 loop spans 15 amino acids. CDR1 and CDR2 (germline): SQVTM, ANQGSEA. This chain's CDR3 is CSVASHYKGTGELFF. The DNA for the CDR3 is TGCAGCGTTGCTAGCCACTACAAGGGCACCGGGGAGCTGTTTTTT.

The V call is TRBV28, the J call TRBJ2-1, with D perhaps assigned TRBD1 or TRBD2 (5 bases each). Deletions cut 0 bases from V and 3 bases from J, with 6 bases between. This CDR3 comprises 14 residues. CDR1 is MDHEN and CDR2 is SYDVKM in the germline V gene. The CDR3 DNA sequence: TGTGCCAGCAGTTTATGGGGGGACTACAATGAGCAGTTCTTC. This gives the protein CASSLWGDYNEQFF.